This T cell receptor (beta chain) was sequenced for a study of identical twins. Points from the study as a whole: Beta out-of-frame sequences showed weaker excess twin sharing. Possibly, invariant MAIT and iNKT cells partly confounded zero-insertion analyses.

MiXCR, run by TCRdb on the 5' RACE reads, gives a single entry per CDR3 protein. Among around 1.7 million distinct CDR3 sequences, around 33% were seen once, and the ten largest hold approximately 0.25%. The sample holds one count of this clonotype. Its specificity is unknown. One junction end does not reproduce the germline sequence, and a read error may be involved. The CDR3 is 16 residues long. The sequence was obtained from a newborn girl in good health. The chain employs TRBV12-3 or TRBV12-4 and TRBJ1-2; D not resolved. The sample comprised cord blood. The CDR3 loop reads CAGSLSTRVLNYGYTF. In DNA, the CDR3 is TGTGCCGGCAGCCTAAGCACCCGGGTCCTCAACTATGGCTACACCTTC.